This T cell receptor (beta chain) was identified during a study of Graves' ophthalmopathy and Graves' hyperthyroidism. This clonotype has at least ten counts. Using RNA transcripts, the TCR beta CDR3 regions were amplified. First-round RT-PCR used HTBI primers; second-round multiplex PCR followed. TCRdb reprocessed the multiplex PCR reads via MiXCR and lists one record per CDR3 protein. The sample yields about 180,000 distinct CDR3 sequences, approximately 40% seen once. The TCR sequence derives from a woman aged 40 to 55 with Graves' ophthalmopathy. Sequencing was performed on peripheral blood.

The chain's CDR3 is CASSQKEGTGELFF. CDR3 nucleotides: TGCGCCAGCAGCCAAAAGGAGGGGACCGGGGAGCTGTTTTTT. The chain combines TRBV4-3 with TRBJ2-2; TRBD2 is a possible D gene (6 bases). The V gene's germline CDR1 is LGHNA and CDR2 YSLEER. The length of the CDR3 is 14 residues. V lost 2 bases and J 5 bases, leaving 9 bases between the germline ends.